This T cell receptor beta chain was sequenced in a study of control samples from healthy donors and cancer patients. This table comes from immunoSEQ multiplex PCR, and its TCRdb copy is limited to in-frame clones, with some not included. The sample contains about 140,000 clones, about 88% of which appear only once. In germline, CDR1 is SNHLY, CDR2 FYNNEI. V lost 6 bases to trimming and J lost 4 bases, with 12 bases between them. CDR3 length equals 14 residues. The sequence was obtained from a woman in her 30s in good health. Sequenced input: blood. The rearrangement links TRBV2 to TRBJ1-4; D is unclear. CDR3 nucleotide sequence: TGTGCCAGCAGGCAACAGCGACATAATGAAAAACTGTTTTTT. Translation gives CASRQQRHNEKLFF.